These T cell receptor beta chains were read from a single sample in a study of control samples from healthy donors and cancer patients. The repertoire was sequenced with immunoSEQ multiplex PCR; TCRdb's copy has only in-frame clones and lacks some. The sample yields around 110,000 clones, 88% seen once. The sequencing input was blood. These receptors were taken from a woman in her 70s in good health. The CDR3 runs from the conserved cysteine through the conserved F or W. The order of the fields is J gene, V gene, CDR3 protein.

j_call: TRBJ2-3
v_call: TRBV7-9
cdr3_aa: CASSLLLAGGSDTQYF

j_call: TRBJ2-2
v_call: TRBV6-1
cdr3_aa: CASSETSYPGELFF

j_call: TRBJ1-2
v_call: TRBV3-1/TRBV3-2
cdr3_aa: CASSPTGSYGYTF

j_call: TRBJ1-1
v_call: TRBV20-1
cdr3_aa: CSASDQIEAFF

j_call: TRBJ2-5
v_call: TRBV7-7
cdr3_aa: CASSPRGGGGETQYF

j_call: TRBJ2-7
v_call: TRBV3-1/TRBV3-2
cdr3_aa: CASSQARTGGPYEQYF

j_call: TRBJ2-1
v_call: TRBV19
cdr3_aa: CASSGSRERGLSYNEQFF

j_call: TRBJ2-3
v_call: TRBV6-1
cdr3_aa: CASSETSTGVDTQYF

j_call: TRBJ1-5
v_call: TRBV6-5
cdr3_aa: CASSSGDRPGHF

j_call: TRBJ2-7
v_call: TRBV6-6
cdr3_aa: CASSSGAYEQYF

j_call: TRBJ2-7
v_call: TRBV27
cdr3_aa: CASSLSAGLYEQYF

j_call: TRBJ1-1
v_call: TRBV18
cdr3_aa: CASTGQGKNTEAFF

j_call: TRBJ1-1
v_call: TRBV7-3
cdr3_aa: CASSLNRVNTEAFF

j_call: TRBJ1-6
v_call: TRBV7-2
cdr3_aa: CASSFGRVYSPLHF

j_call: TRBJ2-7
v_call: TRBV29-1
cdr3_aa: CSVYVEGEQYF

j_call: TRBJ2-5
v_call: TRBV29-1
cdr3_aa: CSVELWSRGGTKETQYF

j_call: TRBJ1-1
v_call: TRBV15
cdr3_aa: CATSRVVPGGTEAFF

j_call: TRBJ1-1
v_call: TRBV7-8
cdr3_aa: CASRGGGNTEAFF

j_call: TRBJ1-2
v_call: TRBV6-2/TRBV6-3
cdr3_aa: CASSPGQFYGYTF

j_call: TRBJ1-1
v_call: TRBV9
cdr3_aa: CASSVVSGSEAFF

j_call: TRBJ1-1
v_call: TRBV6-5
cdr3_aa: CASSFRQGEAFF

j_call: TRBJ2-1
v_call: TRBV5-8
cdr3_aa: CASSLVASQGDEQFF

j_call: TRBJ2-5
v_call: TRBV7-9
cdr3_aa: CASSFLAGSYQETQYF

j_call: TRBJ1-5
v_call: TRBV19
cdr3_aa: CASSMPGGIPSNQPQHF

j_call: TRBJ2-2
v_call: TRBV24-1
cdr3_aa: CATYKTGGMFTGELFF

j_call: TRBJ1-2
v_call: TRBV29-1
cdr3_aa: CSAVLSGLNGYTF

j_call: TRBJ1-1
v_call: TRBV5-1
cdr3_aa: CASSGGQGMNTEAFF

j_call: TRBJ1-1
v_call: TRBV6-5
cdr3_aa: CASSHPQAEAFF

j_call: TRBJ2-1
v_call: TRBV7-2
cdr3_aa: CASSAGSSSYNEQFF

j_call: TRBJ1-2
v_call: TRBV4-3
cdr3_aa: CASSQADRANGYTF

j_call: TRBJ1-1
v_call: TRBV5-1
cdr3_aa: CASSFSALNTEAFF

j_call: TRBJ2-7
v_call: TRBV11-2
cdr3_aa: CASRPDKPEQYF

j_call: TRBJ2-3
v_call: TRBV10-3
cdr3_aa: CAISANRGGRTDTQYF

j_call: TRBJ1-1
v_call: TRBV2
cdr3_aa: CASTGGLSGKAFF

j_call: TRBJ1-5
v_call: TRBV27
cdr3_aa: CASSFGSGAVQPQHF

j_call: TRBJ1-5
v_call: TRBV18
cdr3_aa: CASSPDRLSAQHF

j_call: TRBJ2-1
v_call: TRBV7-2
cdr3_aa: CASSLAGGGPYNEQFF

j_call: TRBJ2-5
v_call: TRBV6-6
cdr3_aa: CASSRGPPGTTQETQYF

j_call: TRBJ2-3
v_call: TRBV6-5
cdr3_aa: CASRIGLAPDTQYF

j_call: TRBJ2-7
v_call: TRBV29-1
cdr3_aa: CSVSKGAYEQYF

j_call: TRBJ1-4
v_call: TRBV27
cdr3_aa: CASMRGPNEKLFF

j_call: TRBJ1-2
v_call: TRBV4-3
cdr3_aa: CASSQGTEGYGYTF

j_call: TRBJ2-6
v_call: TRBV6-6
cdr3_aa: CASLNPGHSGANVLTF

j_call: TRBJ2-3
v_call: TRBV4-2
cdr3_aa: CASSQPWAVDTQYF

j_call: TRBJ1-1
v_call: TRBV2
cdr3_aa: CASSAGFTEAFF

j_call: TRBJ1-6
v_call: TRBV6-5
cdr3_aa: CASSYSTGSNSPLHF

j_call: TRBJ1-1
v_call: TRBV5-4
cdr3_aa: CASSLGTGGGLNTEAFF

j_call: TRBJ1-4
v_call: TRBV18
cdr3_aa: CASSPPASEKLFF

j_call: TRBJ1-3
v_call: TRBV25-1
cdr3_aa: CASSGGRDSRNTIYF

j_call: TRBJ2-3
v_call: TRBV5-1
cdr3_aa: CASSLALGTTAGDTQYF

j_call: TRBJ2-4
v_call: TRBV2
cdr3_aa: CASGGNIQYF

j_call: TRBJ1-1
v_call: TRBV7-2
cdr3_aa: CASSLAGRLYEAFF

j_call: TRBJ2-3
v_call: TRBV10-3
cdr3_aa: CAISEGTTSSPSDTQYF

j_call: TRBJ2-1
v_call: TRBV9
cdr3_aa: CASSVGPTGNEQFF

j_call: TRBJ2-1
v_call: TRBV9
cdr3_aa: CAPSGAGGGGNEQFF

j_call: TRBJ2-1
v_call: TRBV4-1
cdr3_aa: CASSQGGQGSYNEQFF

j_call: TRBJ2-1
v_call: TRBV7-9
cdr3_aa: CASSLRSQVSEQFF

j_call: TRBJ2-7
v_call: TRBV7-9
cdr3_aa: CASSRQEGYYEQYF

j_call: TRBJ1-1
v_call: TRBV6-5
cdr3_aa: CASSYRSGGETEAFF